The rows below give T cell receptor beta chains drawn from one sample of a study of shared clonotypes between healthy human individuals. The table came from immunoSEQ multiplex PCR; TCRdb's copy has only in-frame clones and leaves some out. In the table there are about 1.5 million clones, 95% to 99% of which are singletons. The sample was naive CD4+ T cells sorted from blood. The origin of the receptors is a man aged 30-40 years in good health. CDR3s include the opening cysteine and the closing phenylalanine or tryptophan. D genes are given only for firm matches. Clone size appears in some rows only: once, few, many, or a class for an expanded clone.

j_call | clone_size | v_call | d_call | cdr3_nt | cdr3_aa
TRBJ1-2 | . | TRBV7-9 | TRBD1 | TGTGCCAGCACTACCACAGGGGTTGGTGGCTACACCTTC | CASTTTGVGGYTF
TRBJ2-7 | . | TRBV7-8 | TRBD1 | TGTGCCAGCAGCTGGCCGGGACAGGTTCGCGAGCAGTACTTC | CASSWPGQVREQYF
TRBJ2-5 | once | TRBV18 | TRBD1 | TGTGCCAGCTCACCACCACAGGGGTATGGGGAGACCCAGTACTTC | CASSPPQGYGETQYF
TRBJ2-7 | . | TRBV7-8 | . | TGTGCCAGCAGCTTAGGGCATTCGGGGTTAGAGCAGTACTTC | CASSLGHSGLEQYF
TRBJ2-7 | . | TRBV9 | . | TGTGCCAGCAGCGTAGGGGCAGTCTCCTACGAGCAGTACTTC | CASSVGAVSYEQYF
TRBJ2-2 | once | TRBV18 | TRBD2 | TGTGCCAGCTCACCAGCGGGAGGAGGCACCGGGGAGCTGTTTTTT | CASSPAGGGTGELFF
TRBJ1-3 | . | TRBV10-3 | . | TGTGCCATCAGTGAGTCGGAGGGATTCTCTGGAAACACCATATATTTT | CAISESEGFSGNTIYF
TRBJ2-7 | . | TRBV7-9 | TRBD2 | TGTGCCAGCAGCTCCACACAAGGATATACTAGCGGGAATAACTTC | CASSSTQGYTSGNNF
TRBJ2-5 | . | TRBV9 | TRBD2 | TGTGCCAGCAGCGTAAGACCCAGACTAGCGGAGACCCAGTACTTC | CASSVRPRLAETQYF
TRBJ2-5 | . | TRBV28 | TRBD2 | TGTGCCTCAAAAATAGCGGGAGGAGAGACCCAGTACTTC | CASKIAGGETQYF
TRBJ1-5 | once | TRBV27 | . | TGTGCCAGCAGTTTTCGCCCTACCAGGGGAGGAGAACAGCCCCAGCATTTT | CASSFRPTRGGEQPQHF
TRBJ1-2 | . | TRBV25-1 | . | TGTGCCAGCAGTGAAGGGGAAATCGGGGAGCGCTACACCTTC | CASSEGEIGERYTF
TRBJ2-6 | . | TRBV18 | . | TGTGCCAGCTCACCATTTAAAGCAGGGTCAAACATCTTTGGGGCCAACGTCCTGACTTTC | CASSPFKAGSNIFGANVLTF
TRBJ1-3 | . | TRBV5-1 | . | TGCGCCAGCAGCGTTGGGGACCCACGCTCTGGAAACACCATATATTTT | CASSVGDPRSGNTIYF
TRBJ1-2 | . | TRBV11-2 | . | TGTGCCAGCAGCTTAAACGGGCACTATGGCTACACCTTC | CASSLNGHYGYTF
TRBJ1-1 | . | TRBV5-1 | . | TGCGCCAGCAGCTTGACTGCTTCGGGTATGAACACTGAAGCTTTCTTT | CASSLTASGMNTEAFF
TRBJ2-7 | . | TRBV30 | TRBD1 | TGTGCCTGGAGCTCGCGACAGGGTTATTACGAGCAGTACTTC | CAWSSRQGYYEQYF
TRBJ2-6 | . | TRBV18 | . | TGTGCCAGCTCAAATTTAGACGGGCTGAGCTCTGGGGCCAACGTCCTGACTTTC | CASSNLDGLSSGANVLTF
TRBJ2-7 | . | TRBV10-3 | TRBD2 | TGTGCCATCAGTGCGACTAGCGGGAGGGAATTCTACGAGCAGTACTTC | CAISATSGREFYEQYF
TRBJ2-3 | once | TRBV5-4 | TRBD1 | TGTGCCAGCAGCCCGACAGGGGGCACAGATACGCAGTATTTT | CASSPTGGTDTQYF
TRBJ2-7 | . | TRBV28 | . | TGTGCCAGCACTATGTTGGACAGAAACTACGAGCAGTACTTC | CASTMLDRNYEQYF
TRBJ1-2 | . | TRBV28 | . | TGTGCCAGCAGCCTATTGGGAGGGACCGGCTATGGCTACACCTTC | CASSLLGGTGYGYTF
TRBJ2-7 | . | TRBV5-1 | TRBD2 | TGCGCCAGCAGGGTATTAGCGGGAGACTGGTACGAGCAGTACTTC | CASRVLAGDWYEQYF
TRBJ1-1 | . | TRBV11-3 | . | TGTGCCAGCAGCCACGACCGGTACACTGAAGCTTTCTTT | CASSHDRYTEAFF
TRBJ1-5 | . | TRBV6-1 | . | TGTGCCAGCAGTAACGGGGGGGCGGGTATGCCCCAGCATTTT | CASSNGGAGMPQHF
TRBJ2-7 | . | TRBV5-1 | TRBD2 | TGCGCCAGCAGCTTGGGATCGGCGGGAGTCTCTTTATCCGAGCAGTACTTC | CASSLGSAGVSLSEQYF
TRBJ1-1 | . | TRBV18 | . | TGTGCCAGCTCACAGGTGAACACTGAAGCTTTCTTT | CASSQVNTEAFF
TRBJ1-2 | . | TRBV28 | TRBD1 | TGTGCCAGCAGTCGACAGCCGGGACAGAAAGCCTATGGCTACACCTTC | CASSRQPGQKAYGYTF
TRBJ2-3 | once | TRBV9 | TRBD2 | TGTGCCAGCAGCGTAGAAGGCGGGAGTAGATCAGATACGCAGTATTTT | CASSVEGGSRSDTQYF
TRBJ2-7 | . | TRBV14 | . | TGTGCCAGCAGTCGAAGGGGAGGTCATGAGCAGTACTTC | CASSRRGGHEQYF
TRBJ2-7 | . | TRBV13 | . | TGTGCCAGCAGCTTATCTGGACAACTTGACTACGAGCAGTACTTC | CASSLSGQLDYEQYF